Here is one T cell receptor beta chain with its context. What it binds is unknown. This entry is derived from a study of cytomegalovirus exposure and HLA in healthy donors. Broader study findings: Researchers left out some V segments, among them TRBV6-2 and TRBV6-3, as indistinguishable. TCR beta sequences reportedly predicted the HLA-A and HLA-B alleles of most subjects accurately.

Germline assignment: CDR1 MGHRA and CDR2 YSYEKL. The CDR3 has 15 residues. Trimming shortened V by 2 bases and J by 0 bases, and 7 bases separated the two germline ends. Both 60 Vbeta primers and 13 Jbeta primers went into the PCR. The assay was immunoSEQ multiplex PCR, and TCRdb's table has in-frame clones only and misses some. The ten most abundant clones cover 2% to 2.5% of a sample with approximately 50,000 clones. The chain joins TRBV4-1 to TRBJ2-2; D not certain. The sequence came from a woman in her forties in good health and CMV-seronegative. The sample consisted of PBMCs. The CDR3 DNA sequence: TGCGCCAGCAGCCAAAGCGAAACGAACACCGGGGAGCTGTTTTTT. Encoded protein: CASSQSETNTGELFF.